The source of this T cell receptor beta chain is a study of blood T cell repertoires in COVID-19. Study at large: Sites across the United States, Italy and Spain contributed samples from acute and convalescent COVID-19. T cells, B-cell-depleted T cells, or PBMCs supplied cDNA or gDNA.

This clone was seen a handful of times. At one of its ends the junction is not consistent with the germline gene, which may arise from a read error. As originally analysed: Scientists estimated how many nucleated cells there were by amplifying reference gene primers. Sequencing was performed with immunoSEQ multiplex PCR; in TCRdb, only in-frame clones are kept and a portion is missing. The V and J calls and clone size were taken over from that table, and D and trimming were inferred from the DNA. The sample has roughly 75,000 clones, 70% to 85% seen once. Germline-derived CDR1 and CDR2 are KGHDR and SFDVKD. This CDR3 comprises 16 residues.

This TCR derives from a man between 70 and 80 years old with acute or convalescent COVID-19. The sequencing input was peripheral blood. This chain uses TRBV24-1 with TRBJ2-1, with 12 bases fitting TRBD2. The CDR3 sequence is CATSDALAGGYSEQFF. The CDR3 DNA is TGTGCCACCAGTGATGCACTAGCGGGAGGTTACAGTGAGCAGTTCTTC.